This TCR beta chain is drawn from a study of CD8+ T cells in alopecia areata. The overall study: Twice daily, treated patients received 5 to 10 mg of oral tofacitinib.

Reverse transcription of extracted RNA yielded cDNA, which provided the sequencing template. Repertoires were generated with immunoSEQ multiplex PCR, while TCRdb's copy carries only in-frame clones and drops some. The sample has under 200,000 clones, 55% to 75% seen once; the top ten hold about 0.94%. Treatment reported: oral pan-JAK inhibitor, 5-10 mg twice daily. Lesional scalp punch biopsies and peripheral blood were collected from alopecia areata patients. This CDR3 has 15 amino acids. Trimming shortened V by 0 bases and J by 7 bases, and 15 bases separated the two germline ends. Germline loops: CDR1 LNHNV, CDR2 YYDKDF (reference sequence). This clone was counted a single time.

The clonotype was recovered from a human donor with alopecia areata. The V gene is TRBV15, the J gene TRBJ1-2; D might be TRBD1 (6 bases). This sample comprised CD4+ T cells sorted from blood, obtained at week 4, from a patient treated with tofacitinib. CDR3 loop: CATSRDKTGRLGYTF. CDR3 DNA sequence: TGTGCCACCAGCAGAGATAAAACAGGGAGGCTTGGCTACACCTTC.